The 19 T cell receptor beta chains below were found in one sample sequenced in a study of blood T cell repertoires in COVID-19. Data came from immunoSEQ multiplex PCR; TCRdb stores just in-frame clones and leaves some out. Among approximately 260,000 clones, about nine tenths were seen once, and the ten largest hold approximately 2.2%. What was sequenced was peripheral blood. These receptor sequences come from a man aged 45-65 years with acute or convalescent COVID-19.

The chain uses TRBV18 and TRBJ1-2, with 8 bases matching TRBD1. The germline gives CDR1 KGHSH, CDR2 LQKENI. V shed 4 bases and J 3 bases; nucleotides not matched to a gene: 4. This CDR3 region has 14 residues. This CDR3 is CASSLTDRDYGYTF. CDR3 sequence (DNA): TGTGCCAGCTCACTAACGGACAGGGACTATGGCTACACCTTC.

The rearrangement uses TRBV3-1 (or the pseudogene TRBV3-2) and TRBJ1-6; 9 nucleotides align to TRBD1. V dropped 3 bases and J dropped 7; count of bases not matched to a gene: 10. CDR1 is LGHDT, CDR2 YNNKEL, per germline (reference sequence). The CDR3 is made up of 17 amino acids. The CDR3 reads CASSHRQGTGKNSPLHF. The CDR3 DNA follows: TGTGCCAGCAGCCACCGACAAGGGACAGGGAAGAATTCACCCCTCCACTTT.

This clone showed up just a few times. The V call is TRBV7-9, the J call TRBJ1-1, with 7 bases lining up with TRBD1. Losses at the gene ends were 10 bases for V and 5 bases for J; bases not matched to a gene: 10. The CDR3 spans 13 residues. CDR1 is SEHNR and CDR2 is FQNEAQ in the germline V gene (reference sequence). The CDR3, as DNA: TGTGCCACCAGAGAGGGGGCGCGGACTGAAGCTTTCTTT. This translates into CATREGARTEAFF.

The rearrangement joins TRBV11-2 to TRBJ2-6, with D unresolved. Germline V gene data show CDR1 as SGHAT and CDR2 as FQNNGV. V lost 5 bases and J lost 0, with 17 bases in between. This CDR3 region has 18 residues. CDR3 in DNA: TGTGCCAGCAGCCCCGGCGCCTATGAGGTCTCTGGGGCCAACGTCCTGACTTTC. Residues: CASSPGAYEVSGANVLTF.

This clone showed up just a few times. This chain connects TRBV7-3 to TRBJ1-4; 8 bases agree with TRBD1. The CDR3 is 14 amino acids. Trimming at V came to 3 bases and at J to 8 bases, leaving 5 bases not matched to a gene. Germline lookup yields CDR1 SGHTA and CDR2 FQGTGA. Here the CDR3 DNA reads TGTGCCAGCAGCTTGGACAGGGTGGCGGAAAAACTGTTTTTT. Residues: CASSLDRVAEKLFF.

This clone occurred a few times. This chain joins TRBV12-5 and TRBJ1-2; D possibly corresponds to TRBD1 (5 bases). Germline CDR1 and CDR2: LGHNT and FRNRAP. Trimming took 6 bases from V and 7 from J, leaving 12 bases between them. This CDR3 comprises 12 residues. This CDR3 reads CASGSRVLGYTF. For the CDR3, the DNA is TGTGCTAGTGGCTCCAGGGTGCTTGGCTACACCTTC. Using reference TRBV12-5 and TRBJ1-2 for the parts outside the CDR3, the full variable domain is DARVTQTPRHKVTEMGQEVTMRCQPILGHNTVFWYRQTMMQGLELLAYFRNRAPLDDSGMPKDRFSAEMPDATLATLKIQPSEPRDSAVYFCASGSRVLGYTFGSGTRLTVV.

V gene TRBV7-9 combines with J gene TRBJ2-7; perhaps TRBD1 as D (5 bases). Germline-derived CDR1 and CDR2 are SEHNR and FQNEAQ (reference sequence). Trimming took 5 bases from V and 3 from J, leaving 20 bases between them. This CDR3 is built from 16 residues. The CDR3 nucleotides read TGTGCCAGCAGCCCCTCATTCAGGGTAGCAAACTACGAGCAGTACTTC. This sequence encodes CASSPSFRVANYEQYF.

The genes are TRBV2 and TRBJ2-7, with a possible D match to TRBD2 (6 bases). V was cut by 10 bases and J by 2 bases, with 18 bases left in between. The CDR3 is 14 residues long. CDR1 and CDR2 (germline): SNHLY, FYNNEI. The CDR3, as DNA: TGTGCCATAACAGGTCGCGGGGATCCCTACGAGCAGTACTTC. It is translated as CAITGRGDPYEQYF.

This chain links TRBV6-6 with TRBJ1-5; D possibly corresponds to TRBD1 (5 bases). Germline CDR1 is MNHNY and CDR2 is SVGAGI (reference sequence). Trimming left V 2 bases short and J 4 bases short, with 9 bases between. The length of the CDR3 is 14 residues. The CDR3 nucleotides read TGTGCCAGCAGTTACACAAGGGGAAATCAGCCCCAGCATTTT. Protein: CASSYTRGNQPQHF.

V and J are TRBV3-1 (or the pseudogene TRBV3-2) and TRBJ2-6; D is perhaps TRBD1 (5 bases). CDR1 LGHDT and CDR2 YNNKEL come from the germline V gene (reference sequence). With 4 bases removed from V and 11 bases from J, the gap between germline ends came to 12 bases. This CDR3 is 13 amino acids long. This CDR3 is CASSLLRAHVLTF. Here the CDR3 DNA reads TGTGCCAGCAGCCTTCTCAGGGCGCACGTCCTGACTTTC.

The chain is built from TRBV6-5 and TRBJ1-1; 7 positions match TRBD1. The CDR3 contains 14 residues. The V gene's germline CDR1 is MNHEY and CDR2 SVGAGI. V shed 7 bases, J shed 1 base, and the junction held 6 bases outside the gene matches. In nucleotides, the CDR3 is TGTGCCAGCATCCGGACAGGCACGAACACTGAAGCTTTCTTT. This translates into CASIRTGTNTEAFF.

The chain joins TRBV20-1 to TRBJ2-1; 14 nucleotides line up with TRBD2. Germline loops: CDR1 DFQATT, CDR2 SNEGSKA (reference sequence). This CDR3 has 16 amino acids. The J segment lost 7 bases and the V segment lost 3 bases, leaving 8 bases of the junction unmatched. The CDR3 nucleotides are TGCAGTGCTAGTGGGACTAGCGGGGGCGGGGAGAATGAGCAGTTCTTC. It translates to CSASGTSGGGENEQFF.

On this clone: A junction end diverges from the germline sequence, so it may reflect a read error. The chain recombines TRBV14 with TRBJ1-6, with D possibly being TRBD1 (5 bases). This CDR3 is 12 amino acids long. The germline gives CDR1 SGHDN, CDR2 FVKESK. CDR3 sequence reads: CASSRSRGAKDF. In nucleotides, the CDR3 is TGTGCCAGCAGCCGTAGCCGTGGGGCCAAGGACTTT.

The chain uses TRBV5-1 and TRBJ1-4; a weak D match, TRBD1 (5 bases). Trimming removed 7 bases from V and 6 bases from J, with 16 bases in between. This CDR3 is built from 14 residues. Germline V gene data show CDR1 as SGHRS and CDR2 as YFSETQ. The CDR3 sequence is CASRGTAYDEKLFF. CDR3 bases: TGCGCCAGCCGCGGGACGGCCTACGATGAAAAACTGTTTTTT. The entire variable domain, with the rest obtained from reference TRBV5-1 and TRBJ1-4, is as follows: KAGVTQTPRYLIKTRGQQVTLSCSPISGHRSVSWYQQTPGQGLQFLFEYFSETQRNKGNFPGRFSGRQFSNSRSEMNVSTLELGDSALYLCASRGTAYDEKLFFGSGTQLSVL.

V is TRBV25-1 and J is TRBJ1-2, with a weak D call TRBD1 (6 bases). Trimming cost V 4 bases and J 7 bases, with 19 bases left between them. CDR3 size: 15 residues. Germline CDR1 is MGHDK and CDR2 is SYGVNS. Here the CDR3 reads CASSGVGGALSGYTF. In DNA form, the CDR3 reads TGTGCCAGCAGTGGGGTTGGGGGGGCGCTTAGTGGCTACACCTTC.

The chain is built from TRBV4-2 and TRBJ1-5; the D gene is possibly TRBD1 (5 bases). V was cut by 8 bases and J by 7 bases, with 15 bases left in between. This CDR3 comprises 13 residues. CDR1 and CDR2 (germline): LGHNA, YNFKEQ. The CDR3 DNA is TGTGCCAGCTATGGGGGGGACGGCCAGCCCCAGCATTTT. Translated, it gives CASYGGDGQPQHF.

DNA of the CDR3: TGTGCCAGCAGCCAACTACCGGGGGAAAAACTGTTTTTT. Encoded protein: CASSQLPGEKLFF. The V call is TRBV3-1 (or the pseudogene TRBV3-2), the J call TRBJ1-4; D gene uncertain. Germline V lookup: CDR1 LGHDT, CDR2 YNNKEL (reference sequence). The CDR3 loop spans 13 amino acids. Deletions cut 2 bases from V and 8 bases from J, with 9 bases between.

The rearrangement uses TRBV3-1 (or the pseudogene TRBV3-2) and TRBJ1-2; a weak D match, TRBD1 (5 bases). Trimming took off 0 bases at V and 4 bases at J, with 12 bases between the two ends. The CDR3 is 15 residues long. Per germline, CDR1 LGHDT and CDR2 YNNKEL (reference sequence). DNA for the CDR3: TGTGCCAGCAGCCAAGATCCGGGGGGTGCCTATGGCTACACCTTC. Translation gives CASSQDPGGAYGYTF.

The V gene is TRBV10-2, the J gene TRBJ1-6; possibly TRBD1 for D (6 bases). The CDR3 contains 14 residues. Germline lookup yields CDR1 WSHSY and CDR2 SAAADI. Deletions cut 7 bases from V and 7 bases from J, with 14 bases between. The CDR3 here is CASTATGPNSPLHF. CDR3 coding DNA: TGCGCCAGCACCGCGACAGGTCCCAATTCACCCCTCCACTTT.